These T cell receptor beta chains were read from a single sample in a study of neurological immune-mediated disorders. TCRdb recomputed calls from the 5' RACE reads with MiXCR, one row per CDR3 protein. The table shows some 65,000 distinct CDR3 sequences, with over 4% occurring only once. The material sequenced was PBMCs. The receptors derive from a middle-aged man with multiple sclerosis. The CDR3 runs from the conserved cysteine through the conserved F or W. The D gene is left open where the match is weak. Clone sizes are given selectively: once, few, many, or a class where the clone is expanded.

>many|TRBV5-1|TRBD1|TRBJ1-2|14
CASSLTDRGYGYTF
TGCGCCAGCAGCCTAACCGACAGGGGCTATGGCTACACCTTC
>few|TRBV5-1|TRBD1|TRBJ1-2|14
CASSRTGVRDGYTF
TGCGCCAGCAGCCGGACAGGGGTTCGGGATGGCTACACCTTC
>many|TRBV3-1|.|TRBJ2-5|15
CASSSTDRGGETQYF
TGTGCCAGCAGCTCAACTGACAGGGGAGGGGAGACCCAGTACTTC
>few|TRBV4-2|.|TRBJ1-1|16
CASSQVGGKGYTEAFF
TGTGCCAGCAGCCAAGTTGGAGGAAAGGGCTACACTGAAGCTTTCTTT
>many|TRBV5-1|.|TRBJ2-1|14
CASSFQGLGDEQFF
TGCGCCAGCAGCTTTCAGGGTCTAGGCGATGAGCAGTTCTTC
>many|TRBV7-2|.|TRBJ2-1|14
CASSLVGGLDEQFF
TGTGCCAGCAGCTTGGTAGGGGGATTGGATGAGCAGTTCTTC
>few|TRBV18|.|TRBJ1-1|16
CASSPQAIHMNTEAFF
TGTGCCAGCTCACCACAGGCTATCCACATGAACACTGAAGCTTTCTTT
>many|TRBV7-7|.|TRBJ2-2|14
CASSLIAQTGELFF
TGTGCTAGCAGCTTAATCGCGCAGACCGGGGAGCTGTTTTTT
>many|TRBV12-3/TRBV12-4|.|TRBJ1-2|13
CASSYGDIYGYTF
TGTGCCAGCAGCTACGGGGACATCTATGGCTACACCTTC
>many|TRBV20-1|.|TRBJ2-1|16
CSARRDAGAYDNEQFF
TGCAGTGCTAGAAGGGACGCCGGGGCGTACGACAATGAGCAGTTCTTC
>many|TRBV25-1|.|TRBJ1-5|13
CASPGLVNQPQHF
TGTGCCAGCCCCGGACTAGTCAATCAGCCCCAGCATTTT
>many|TRBV6-5|TRBD1|TRBJ2-5|15
CASSPHQTGKETQYF
TGTGCCAGCAGCCCCCATCAGACAGGGAAAGAGACCCAGTACTTC
>many|TRBV12-3/TRBV12-4|.|TRBJ2-3|15
CASSPRGGGTDTQYF
TGTGCCAGCAGCCCCCGGGGAGGTGGCACAGATACGCAGTATTTT
>many|TRBV10-3|.|TRBJ1-2|13
CAISGLRNYGYTF
TGTGCCATCAGCGGGCTGCGGAACTATGGCTACACCTTC
>many|TRBV5-1|.|TRBJ1-1|14
CASSGTTGNTEAFF
TGCGCCAGCAGCGGAACTACAGGGAACACTGAAGCTTTCTTT
>many|TRBV6-5|.|TRBJ2-3|13
CASSYANTDTRYF
TGTGCCAGCAGTTACGCGAACACAGATACGCGGTATTTT
>many|TRBV15|.|TRBJ1-5|15
CATSRDRHPAGPQHF
TGTGCCACCAGCAGAGATCGACATCCGGCTGGGCCCCAGCATTTT
>few|TRBV24-1|TRBD1|TRBJ2-1|14
CATRGTGKNNEQFF
TGTGCCACCAGAGGGACAGGGAAAAACAATGAGCAGTTCTTC
>medium-sized|TRBV20-1|TRBD1|TRBJ2-3|16
CSARGNRQGGTDTQYF
TGCAGTGCTAGGGGTAACCGACAGGGTGGCACAGATACGCAGTATTTT
>many|TRBV4-2|.|TRBJ2-2|18
CASSQVGVRLSNTGELFF
TGTGCCAGCAGCCAAGTCGGCGTCCGTCTATCGAACACCGGGGAGCTGTTTTTT
>many|TRBV4-1|.|TRBJ2-1|14
CASSQDGRAHEQFF
TGCGCCAGCAGCCAAGATGGCAGGGCCCATGAGCAGTTCTTC
>many|TRBV7-2|TRBD2|TRBJ2-1|15
CASSLGGGGYNEQFF
TGTGCCAGCAGCTTAGGGGGGGGAGGCTACAATGAGCAGTTCTTC
>many|TRBV5-1|TRBD1|TRBJ1-1|16
CASSLRQGASGTEAFF
TGCGCCAGCAGCTTGCGACAGGGGGCGTCGGGCACTGAAGCTTTCTTT
>many|TRBV18|.|TRBJ1-1|15
CASSPRIGENTEAFF
TGTGCCAGCTCACCAAGAATAGGAGAGAACACTGAAGCTTTCTTT
>many|TRBV29-1|TRBD2|TRBJ2-7|16
CSVKTERASGGYEQYF
TGCAGCGTTAAAACTGAAAGGGCTAGCGGGGGCTACGAGCAGTACTTC
>many|TRBV5-1|TRBD1|TRBJ1-2|14
CASSIGDRDYGYTF
TGCGCCAGCAGCATCGGGGACAGGGACTATGGCTACACCTTC
>many|TRBV5-6|.|TRBJ2-3|16
CASSLPHRLRSDTQYF
TGTGCCAGCAGCTTGCCACATCGGCTTAGATCAGATACGCAGTATTTT
>few|TRBV5-5|TRBD1|TRBJ1-5|14
CASSSGQGAQPQNF
TGTGCCAGCAGCTCCGGACAGGGGGCTCAGCCCCAGAATTTT
>many|TRBV5-1|.|TRBJ2-3|14
CASRVASSTDTQYF
TGCGCCAGCAGGGTGGCGAGTAGCACAGATACGCAGTATTTT
>many|TRBV6-5|.|TRBJ2-1|15
CASSYSPSSYNEQFF
TGTGCCAGCAGTTACTCGCCCTCTAGCTACAATGAGCAGTTCTTC
>.|TRBV6-6|.|TRBJ1-5|13
CASSYPKNQPQHF
TGTGCCAGCAGTTACCCGAAGAATCAGCCCCAGCATTTT
>many|TRBV7-9|.|TRBJ1-1|14
CASRDQGGNTEAFF
TGTGCCAGCAGGGACCAGGGTGGGAACACTGAAGCTTTCTTT
>.|TRBV20-1|.|TRBJ1-5|14
CSAREQYSNQPQNF
TGCAGTGCTAGAGAACAATATAGCAATCAGCCCCAGAATTTT
>many|TRBV4-1|.|TRBJ2-1|13
CASSQVGRYEQFF
TGCGCCAGCAGCCAAGTGGGGCGGTATGAGCAGTTCTTC
>few|TRBV18|TRBD1|TRBJ1-1|13
CASSPDRATEAFF
TGTGCCAGCTCACCGGACAGGGCCACTGAAGCTTTCTTT
>many|TRBV20-1|.|TRBJ2-1|13
CSAKGPTYNEQFF
TGCAGTGCTAAGGGGCCCACCTACAATGAGCAGTTCTTC
>many|TRBV20-1|.|TRBJ1-1|11
CSASGGLEAFF
TGCAGTGCTAGTGGCGGTTTAGAAGCTTTCTTT
>many|TRBV6-5|TRBD2|TRBJ2-3|15
CASRDSGGLTDTQYF
TGTGCCAGCAGGGATAGCGGGGGCCTCACAGATACGCAGTATTTT
>many|TRBV7-9|.|TRBJ2-3|15
CASSLGARWADTQYF
TGTGCCAGCAGCTTAGGAGCCAGATGGGCAGATACGCAGTATTTT